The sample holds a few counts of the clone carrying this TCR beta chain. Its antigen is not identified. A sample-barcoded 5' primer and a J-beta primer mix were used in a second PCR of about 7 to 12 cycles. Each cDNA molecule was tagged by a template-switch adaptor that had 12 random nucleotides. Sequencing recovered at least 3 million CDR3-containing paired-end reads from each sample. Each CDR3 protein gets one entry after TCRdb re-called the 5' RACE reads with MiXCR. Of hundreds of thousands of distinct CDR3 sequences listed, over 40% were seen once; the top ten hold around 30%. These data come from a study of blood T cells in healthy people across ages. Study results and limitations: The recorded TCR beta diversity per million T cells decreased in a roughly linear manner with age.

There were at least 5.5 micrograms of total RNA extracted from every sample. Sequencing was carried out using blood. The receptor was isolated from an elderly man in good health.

Here the CDR3 DNA reads TGTGCCATCAGTCCTGCGGACAGTCAAGAGACCCAGTACTTC. Residues: CAISPADSQETQYF. V gene TRBV10-3 combines with J gene TRBJ2-5; D is perhaps TRBD1 (6 bases). Germline-derived CDR1 and CDR2 are ENHRY and SYGVKD. The CDR3 is 14 residues long. The V and J ends lost 5 bases and 2 bases respectively, with 12 bases between them.